What follows are 17 T cell receptor beta chains derived from one specimen sequenced in a study of breast tumors, draining lymph nodes, adjacent tissues. One entry per CDR3 protein results from TCRdb running MiXCR on the multiplex PCR reads. The top ten hold around 47% of the sample, which has about 13,000 distinct CDR3 sequences, 62% seen once. The sequenced material came from tumor-adjacent breast tissue. Receptors were obtained from a female donor with breast cancer. Some clones in this sample may be carry-over from other donors' samples.

The chain has TRBV6-6 and TRBJ1-6; 9 positions agree with TRBD1. This CDR3 contains 16 residues. Looked up from germline, CDR1 is MNHNY and CDR2 is SVGAGI (reference sequence). J lost 10 bases, V lost 6 bases, and 13 bases had no gene match. The CDR3 is CASRRILGTGRSPLHF. CDR3 DNA sequence: TGTGCCAGCAGACGGATTCTCGGGACAGGGCGATCACCCCTCCACTTT.

This clonotype was recorded many times. The chain joins TRBV5-1 to TRBJ2-5, with TRBD1 matching over 7 bases. Germline CDR1 SGHRS, CDR2 YFSETQ. V lost 1 base and J lost 8; bases outside the gene matches: 8. The CDR3 extends over 14 amino acids. The CDR3 sequence is CASSLSTGLDTQYF. The CDR3 DNA follows: TGCGCCAGCAGCTTGTCGACAGGGTTGGACACCCAGTACTTC.

This clonotype was counted ten times or more. Relative to the germline gene, one junction end is altered; a read error may explain this. The chain has TRBV5-1 and TRBJ1-6; 7 bases align to TRBD1. The CDR3 loop spans 17 amino acids. Germline V CDR1 and CDR2: SGHRS, YFSETQ. The CDR3 region has the DNA TGCGCCAGCAGCCCTGGACACCGGGACAGCAAGAATTCGCCCCTCCACTTT. The encoded protein is CASSPGHRDSKNSPLHF.

The V gene is TRBV7-9, the J gene TRBJ2-3; 14 positions match TRBD2. After removal of 4 bases from V and 5 bases from J, the junction contained 8 bases not matched to a gene. The germline V gene has CDR1 SEHNR and CDR2 FQNEAQ (reference sequence). The CDR3 is 17 residues long. The CDR3 sequence: CASSYPGLAGVVDTQYF. Here the CDR3 DNA reads TGTGCCAGCAGCTATCCGGGACTAGCGGGAGTGGTAGATACGCAGTATTTT.

This clonotype came up once. The CDR3 bases are TGCGCCAGCAGTGATAGGGGCTTTGCCCTGAATGGCTACACCTTC. This encodes CASSDRGFALNGYTF. The gene calls are TRBV10-1 and TRBJ1-2; D possibly corresponds to TRBD1 (5 bases). This CDR3 is 15 amino acids long. From germline, CDR1 is WNHNN and CDR2 SYGVQD (reference sequence). V lost 3 bases to trimming and J lost 6 bases, with 17 bases between them.

The rearrangement links TRBV4-3 to TRBJ2-7, with D perhaps TRBD2 (6 bases). The germline V gene has CDR1 LGHNA and CDR2 YSLEER. The CDR3 covers 16 residues. Trimming removed 0 bases at V and 0 bases at J, with 12 bases between. This chain's CDR3 is CASSQDQPSDSYEQYF. CDR3 DNA sequence: TGCGCCAGCAGCCAAGATCAACCTAGCGACTCCTACGAGCAGTACTTC.

V and J are TRBV24-1 and TRBJ2-3, with a tentative D call TRBD1 (6 bases). Trimming took off 7 bases at V and 4 bases at J, with 8 bases between the two ends. The V gene's germline CDR1 is KGHDR and CDR2 SFDVKD. CDR3 size: 12 residues. CDR3 DNA sequence: TGTGCCACCAGCGCAGGGGCAGATACGCAGTATTTT. This gives the protein CATSAGADTQYF.

J is TRBJ1-3 and V is TRBV2; tentatively, D is TRBD1 (6 bases). This CDR3 has 16 amino acids. CDR1 SNHLY and CDR2 FYNNEI come from the germline V gene. Trimming took 4 bases from V and 0 from J, leaving 13 bases between them. CDR3 sequence: CASSAPGDNSGNTIYF. The CDR3, as DNA: TGTGCCAGCAGTGCTCCAGGGGACAACTCTGGAAACACCATATATTTT.

A remark on this clonotype: Sequence at one end of the junction differs from germline and may be a read error. V and J are TRBV9 and TRBJ2-3; tentative D call: TRBD2 (5 bases). The CDR3 is 16 residues long. The V gene's germline CDR1 is SGDLS and CDR2 YYNGEE. The DNA for the CDR3 is TGCGCCAGCAGCCAAGATCAAGAGGGTGGAACAGATACGCAGTATTTT. Its translation is CASSQDQEGGTDTQYF. The full variable domain, with the rest looked up from reference TRBV9 and TRBJ2-3, is DSGVTQTPKHLITATGQRVTLRCSPRSGDLSVYWYQQSLDQGLQFLIQYYNGEERAKGNILERFSAQQFPDLHSELNLSSLELGDSALYFCASSQDQEGGTDTQYFGPGTRLTVL.

CDR3 residues: CASSLRETQYF. Written as DNA, the CDR3 is TGTGCCAGTAGTCTCCGGGAGACCCAGTACTTC. This rearrangement joins TRBV19 to TRBJ2-5, with D uncertain. Germline V lookup: CDR1 LNHDA, CDR2 SQIVND (reference sequence). Between the trimmed V and J ends, which lost 5 bases and 5 bases, there was a span of 6 bases. The CDR3 loop spans 11 amino acids.

This clonotype was recorded once. The chain carries TRBV6-5 and TRBJ2-3; 11 nucleotides align to TRBD2. The trim removed 5 bases at V and 5 bases at J, leaving 6 bases unmatched. Germline-derived CDR1 and CDR2 are MNHEY and SVGAGI. CDR3 length: 15 residues. CDR3 protein: CASSRTSGSRDTQYF. CDR3 coding DNA: TGTGCCAGCAGTCGTACTAGCGGGAGTCGAGATACGCAGTATTTT.

The rearrangement joins TRBV24-1 to TRBJ1-5, with 7 bases lining up with TRBD1. V lost 9 bases to trimming and J lost 5 bases; unmatched junction nucleotides: 6. Germline loops: CDR1 KGHDR, CDR2 SFDVKD. CDR3 size: 13 residues. The CDR3 DNA reads as TGTGCCACCCGAGACAGGGATGATCAGCCCCAGCATTTT. Its translation is CATRDRDDQPQHF.

Details on this clonotype: An end of the junction does not agree with germline; a read error may underlie this. The chain links TRBV7-2 to TRBJ2-5, with 10 bases matching TRBD1. This CDR3 has 17 residues. The germline gives CDR1 SGHTA, CDR2 FQGNSA. CDR3 residues: CAGSLDGPGQGRETQYF. CDR3 in DNA: TGTGCCGGCAGCTTAGACGGGCCGGGACAGGGGAGAGAGACCCAGTACTTC.

The chain links TRBV7-2 to TRBJ2-1, with D perhaps TRBD2 (5 bases). The CDR3 consists of 15 residues. Trimming cost V 3 bases and J 3 bases, with 12 bases left between them. Looked up from germline, CDR1 is SGHTA and CDR2 is FQGNSA. CDR3 DNA: TGTGCCAGCAGCTTGTCAGCGGAGGACTACAATGAGCAGTTCTTC. Protein product: CASSLSAEDYNEQFF.

This clonotype was observed at least ten times. V usage is TRBV28 and J usage is TRBJ2-7; 7 bases map to TRBD1. Per the germline V gene, CDR1 is MDHEN and CDR2 is SYDVKM. This CDR3 comprises 14 residues. The V and J ends lost 7 bases and 0 bases, in that order; junction bases with no gene match: 6. As DNA, the CDR3 is TGTGCCAGCAATCGGGACAGCCTCTCCTACGAGCAGTACTTC. This gives the protein CASNRDSLSYEQYF.

This chain links TRBV24-1 with TRBJ1-2; TRBD1 is a possible D gene (5 bases). Germline CDR1 reads KGHDR; CDR2 reads SFDVKD. The CDR3 extends over 15 amino acids. The V gene lost 2 bases and the J gene lost 7 bases, with 16 bases spanning the gap. DNA of the CDR3: TGTGCCACCAGTGATTACCCAGGGAGGGATGGTGGCTACACCTTC. The encoded protein is CATSDYPGRDGGYTF.

This clonotype was counted many times. A much larger clone sits a single nucleotide away, making a read error possible. The rearrangement uses TRBV6-2 or TRBV6-3 and TRBJ2-1, with TRBD2 matching over 11 bases. V was pared by 5 bases and J by 9 bases, with 21 bases of the junction left unmatched. The CDR3 is 19 amino acids. The germline V gene encodes CDR1 MNHEY and CDR2 SVGEGT. The DNA of the CDR3 is TGTGCCAGCAGTCTTGGAGGGAGGGGTCTTAGCGGGAGGGCCGGTGAGCAGTTCTTC. Its translation: CASSLGGRGLSGRAGEQFF.